The following is a T cell receptor beta chain sequence with its context. Germline assignment: CDR1 LGHNA and CDR2 YSLEER. This CDR3 contains 15 residues. V gave up 3 bases and J gave up 0 bases, with 11 bases separating them. The source of the sample is a study of blood T cell repertoires in COVID-19. The wider study: From T cells, B-cell-depleted T cells, or PBMCs came the material, which was cDNA or gDNA.

This table comes from immunoSEQ multiplex PCR, and its TCRdb copy is limited to in-frame clones, with some not included. The sample contains 200,000 to 300,000 clones, 75% to 90% of which appear only once. The V gene is TRBV4-3, the J gene TRBJ1-1, with TRBD1 as a possible D gene (6 bases). The sequence derives from a man aged 25 to 40 with active or convalescent COVID-19. Sequencing was performed on peripheral blood. The DNA of the CDR3 is TGCGCCAGCAGCCATACAGGGTCAATGAACACTGAAGCTTTCTTT. It yields the protein CASSHTGSMNTEAFF.